The following is a T cell receptor beta chain sequence with its context. Its antigen is as yet unknown. Measured with immunoSEQ multiplex PCR; TCRdb has only the in-frame clones, and not every one. The table includes roughly 80,000 clones, around 90% detected once. The CDR3 has 12 residues. These data come from a study of glioma-infiltrating T cells after dendritic cell vaccination. Regarding time point: after dendritic cell vaccination, including at tumor progression/relapse. Study-level points and caveats: Estimated pretreatment TIL content predicted outcome after dendritic cell vaccination. TCR clonality showed no direct relationship with survival.

The rearrangement links TRBV7-5 to TRBJ1-5; the DNA was not compared with TRBD1, the D call given in the table. TRBV7-5 is tagged as a pseudogene. The material was blood, obtained after dendritic cell vaccination. The clonotype comes from a human donor with glioblastoma. CDR3 coding DNA: TGTGTCAGAAGCTTCCCAGGATGTCCCCAGCATTTT. It translates to CVRSFPGCPQHF.